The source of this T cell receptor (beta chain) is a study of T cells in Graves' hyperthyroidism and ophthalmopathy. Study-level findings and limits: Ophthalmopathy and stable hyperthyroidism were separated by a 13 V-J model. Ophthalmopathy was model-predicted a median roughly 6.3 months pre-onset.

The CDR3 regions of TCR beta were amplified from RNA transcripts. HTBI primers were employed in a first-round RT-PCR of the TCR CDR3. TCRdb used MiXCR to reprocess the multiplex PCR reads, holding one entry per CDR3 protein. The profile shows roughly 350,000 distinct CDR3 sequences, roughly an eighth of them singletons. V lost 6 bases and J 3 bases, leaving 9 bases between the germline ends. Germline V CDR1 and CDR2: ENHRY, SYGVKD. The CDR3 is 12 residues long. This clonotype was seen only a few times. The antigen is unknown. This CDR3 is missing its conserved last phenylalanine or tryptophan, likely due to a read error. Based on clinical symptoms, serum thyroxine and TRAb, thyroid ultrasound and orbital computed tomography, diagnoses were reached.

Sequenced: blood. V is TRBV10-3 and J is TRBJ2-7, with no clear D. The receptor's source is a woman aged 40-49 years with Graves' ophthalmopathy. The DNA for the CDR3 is TGTGCCATCAGAACGGACGGCTACGAGCAGTACCTC. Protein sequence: CAIRTDGYEQYL.